The 7 T cell receptor beta chains given below trace back to one sample, sequenced in a study of T cells in women clearing cervical HPV infection. TCRdb keeps only in-frame clones here, not all; method: immunoSEQ multiplex PCR. This listing includes some 20,000 clones. Sequenced sample: blood buffy coat. These receptor sequences come from a woman aged 18 to 75 with a cervical HPV16 infection that either progressed to CIN3+ or cleared (not recorded which).

Notes on this clone: The read ends 3 residues shy of where the CDR3 ends; the end is completed using the germline J gene. V is TRBV2 and J is TRBJ2-3; TRBD2 matches 8 bases. The germline CDR1 and CDR2 sequences are SNHLY and FYNNEI. The CDR3 spans 14 residues. The CDR3 protein is CASRGGRGRETQYF. CDR3 DNA, as far as it was read: TGTGCCAGCCGGGGGGGGCGGGGTCGGGAGACG.

As to this clone: The read falls 3 residues short of the CDR3 end, and the missing part is taken from the germline J gene. The V gene is TRBV20-1, the J gene TRBJ2-2; possible D gene TRBD2, 5 bases. CDR3 length: 14 amino acids. The V and J ends lost 3 bases and 0 bases respectively, with 8 bases between them. Germline V gives CDR1 DFQATT, CDR2 SNEGSKA (reference sequence). Incomplete CDR3 DNA: TGCAGTGCTAGGTCGGGGTCGAACACCGGGGAG. It encodes CSARSGSNTGE. The full CDR3 protein reads CSARSGSNTGELFF.

A note on this clone: The CDR3 end falls 3 residues outside the read, so it is completed with the germline J gene. The J gene is TRBJ1-5, the V gene TRBV6-2 or TRBV6-3; D is possibly TRBD1 (5 bases). In germline, CDR1 is MNHEY, CDR2 SVGEGT. There are 14 residues in the CDR3. Trimming stripped 5 bases from V and 0 bases from J, with 8 bases between. This CDR3 is CASSHRYSNQPQHF. The sequenced CDR3 bases are TGTGCCAGCAGTCACAGGTATAGCAATCAGCCC.

Regarding this clone: The CDR3 end falls 3 residues outside the read, so it is completed with the germline J gene. The rearrangement links TRBV7-3 to TRBJ2-1; D perhaps matches TRBD2 (6 bases). The CDR3 has 14 amino acids. Trimming pared 5 bases from V and 9 bases from J, leaving 17 bases between. Germline values: CDR1 SGHTA, CDR2 FQGTGA. Here the CDR3 reads CASSRSPSGGEQFF. The sequenced CDR3 bases are TGTGCCAGCAGCCGATCGCCCTCCGGGGGTGAG.

Comment on this clone: Relative to the germline gene, one junction end is altered; a read error may explain this. With the read ending 3 residues before the CDR3 end, the germline J gene is used to fill in that end. This CDR3 is also generated by other DNA sequences in the sample. The V call is TRBV19, the J call TRBJ1-3; 7 bases fit TRBD1. The CDR3 length is 15 residues. Germline CDR1 and CDR2: LNHDA and SQIVND (reference sequence). The CDR3: CASTDRAYSGNTIYF. Incomplete CDR3 DNA: TGTGCCAGCACAGACAGGGCCTACTCTGGAAACACT.

About this clone itself: The CDR3 end lies 3 residues beyond the end of the read and is filled in from the germline J gene. This sequence joins TRBV5-1 and TRBJ2-2, with D perhaps matching TRBD2 (6 bases). The CDR3 has 14 residues. V dropped 3 bases and J dropped 7 bases, with 13 bases sitting between them. The germline V gene encodes CDR1 SGHRS and CDR2 YFSETQ. Here the CDR3 reads CASSSGGGYGELFF. The sequenced CDR3 bases are TGCGCCAGCAGCTCCGGAGGAGGGTACGGGGAG.

Worth noting for this clone: The read gets to within 3 residues of the CDR3 end, and the germline J gene fills in the rest. This sequence joins TRBV30 and TRBJ2-7, with D perhaps matching TRBD2 (5 bases). The V gene lost 5 bases and the J gene lost 3 bases, with 14 bases spanning the gap. CDR1 is GTSNPN and CDR2 is SVGIG in the germline V gene (reference sequence). The CDR3 has 13 residues. The sequenced CDR3 bases are TGTGCCTGGGGCTTAGAGGGCCTCTACGAG. It codes for CAWGLEGLYE. The whole CDR3 protein is CAWGLEGLYEQYF.